The table lists the clone carrying this TCR beta chain with many counts. Antigen specificity is unknown. Donation came from healthy Caucasian individuals in Russia who were aged about 6 to 90. The sample is drawn from a study of blood T cells in healthy people across ages. Study results and limitations: Nothing was known about donor CMV status, and this possibly confounded expanded clonotype changes.

Primed by a sample-barcoded 5' primer and a J-beta primer mix, a second PCR proceeded for about 6 to 11 cycles. One entry per CDR3 protein, called by TCRdb with MiXCR from the 5' RACE reads. Among some 1.6 million distinct CDR3 sequences listed, around 35% were seen once. CDR3 length: 13 residues. Germline V CDR1 and CDR2: DFQATT, SNEGSKA (reference sequence). With 0 bases removed from V and 2 bases from J, the gap between germline ends came to 6 bases. The sequencing sample was made of blood. This TCR came from a woman in her 30s in good health. This chain joins TRBV20-1 and TRBJ2-3; no clear D gene. CDR3 residues: CSARDTITDTQYF. The CDR3 DNA is TGCAGTGCTAGAGATACTATCACAGATACGCAGTATTTT.